Following are 9 T cell receptor beta chains from one sample sequenced in a study of control samples from healthy donors and cancer patients (dated by TCRdb to the early 2020s). To prepare the library, the immunoSEQ multiplex PCR assay was applied. The table was pulled from immuneACCESS by TCRdb, which kept in-frame rearrangements only. Such tables lose some clones; where checked, under half of the loss comes from unresolved V genes, and the rest has no known cause. The sample table shows roughly 83,000 clones, and around 82% are seen once. The ten largest clones represent around 10% of the sample. What was sequenced was blood. These receptors all come from a woman aged 55-69 years in good health.

The chain has TRBV4-1 and TRBJ1-3; D not resolved. The CDR3 length is 14 residues. The ends were cut back, 4 bases at V and 3 bases at J, with 10 bases in the middle. Germline V gene lookup returns CDR1 MGHRA and CDR2 YSYEKL. CDR3 sequence: CASSLWGGGNTIYF. The CDR3 coding sequence is TGCGCCAGCAGCCTCTGGGGAGGTGGAAACACCATATATTTT.

The rearrangement uses TRBV19 and TRBJ1-6; D is unclear. V gave up 2 bases and J gave up 6 bases, with 8 bases separating them. Germline lookup yields CDR1 LNHDA and CDR2 SQIVND (reference sequence). The CDR3 loop spans 14 amino acids. The CDR3 DNA is TGTGCCAGTAGTATAAGGCAGTTTAATTCACCCCTCCACTTT. Protein product: CASSIRQFNSPLHF.

The V gene is TRBV5-5, the J gene TRBJ2-3; D may be TRBD1 (5 bases). CDR3 size: 15 residues. V was clipped by 4 bases and J by 2 bases, with 14 bases between them. Germline assignment: CDR1 SGHKS and CDR2 YYEKEE (reference sequence). The CDR3 region is CASSKTVGATDTQYF. CDR3 sequence (DNA): TGTGCCAGCAGCAAGACAGTAGGGGCCACAGATACGCAGTATTTT.

The V call is TRBV3-1 (or the pseudogene TRBV3-2), the J call TRBJ2-2; D may be TRBD2 (6 bases). CDR3 length: 14 residues. Germline V gene sequence: CDR1 LGHDT, CDR2 YNNKEL (reference sequence). Trimming removed 1 base at V and 6 bases at J, with 9 bases between. CDR3 bases: TGTGCCAGCAGCCAAGTTGCGGGGTCCGGGGAGCTGTTTTTT. Protein sequence: CASSQVAGSGELFF.

In nucleotides, the CDR3 is TGCGCCAGCAGCGGGGGGGCGGTGCAGTACTTC. It translates to CASSGGAVQYF. The chain joins TRBV5-1 to TRBJ2-7, with D tentatively TRBD2 (7 bases). The ends were cut back, 4 bases at V and 9 bases at J, with 11 bases in the middle. This CDR3 has 11 residues. The germline V gene has CDR1 SGHRS and CDR2 YFSETQ.

This clone has just one count. The chain couples TRBV4-3 to TRBJ1-1, with unresolved D. Trimming stripped 1 base from V and 4 bases from J, with 4 bases between. Germline assignment: CDR1 LGHNA and CDR2 YSLEER. This CDR3 has 12 amino acids. The CDR3 reads CASSQVGTEAFF. CDR3 nucleotides: TGCGCCAGCAGCCAAGTAGGCACTGAAGCTTTCTTT.

The rearrangement uses TRBV4-3 and TRBJ1-3, with unresolved D. This CDR3 spans 16 amino acids. Germline V gene sequence: CDR1 LGHNA, CDR2 YSLEER. V was trimmed by 0 bases and J by 0 bases, leaving 9 bases between them. The CDR3 nucleotides read TGCGCCAGCAGCCAAGATCGGGCTCTCTCTGGAAACACCATATATTTT. As protein: CASSQDRALSGNTIYF.

The chain employs TRBV12-3 or TRBV12-4 and TRBJ1-4, with no clear D. V was clipped by 3 bases and J by 6 bases, with 8 bases between them. The CDR3 runs to 13 residues. The CDR3 DNA is TGTGCCAGCAGTTTTGGCAGCGATGAAAAACTGTTTTTT. Translated, it gives CASSFGSDEKLFF.

The chain links TRBV7-2 to TRBJ1-5, with 8 positions matching TRBD1. The CDR3 is 13 residues long. V lost 5 bases and J lost 11; bases outside the gene matches: 8. In germline, CDR1 is SGHTA, CDR2 FQGNSA. The CDR3 reads CASSLDRGRAQHF. CDR3 nucleotide sequence: TGTGCCAGCAGCCTTGACAGGGGTAGGGCCCAGCATTTT.